The 22 T cell receptor beta chains reported below all come from one sample, sequenced in a study of blood T cell repertoires in COVID-19. Some clones are missing from TCRdb's copy, which holds only in-frame ones; the method was immunoSEQ multiplex PCR. The sample includes more than 300,000 clones, 92% of them seen just once. Sample: PBMCs or T cells enriched from blood (not recorded which). The receptors originated from a woman in her thirties who had recovered from COVID-19.

The chain employs TRBV6-6 and TRBJ1-2, with D possibly TRBD1 on 6 matching bases. CDR1 MNHNY and CDR2 SVGAGI come from the germline V gene (reference sequence). V was cut by 6 bases and J by 2 bases, with 13 bases left in between. This CDR3 contains 14 residues. The CDR3 reads CASRPTGLNYGYTF. CDR3 nucleotides: TGTGCCAGCAGACCTACAGGGTTGAACTATGGCTACACCTTC.

Concerning this clone itself: Different DNA sequences within this sample yield the same CDR3. The rearrangement uses TRBV11-2 and TRBJ2-7; no clear D gene. This CDR3 comprises 14 residues. Trimming cost V 0 bases and J 2 bases, with 8 bases left between them. The germline gives CDR1 SGHAT, CDR2 FQNNGV. For the CDR3, the DNA is TGTGCCAGCAGCTTAGATCAGGTCACCTACGAGCAGTACTTC. Its protein product is CASSLDQVTYEQYF.

The V call is TRBV28, the J call TRBJ1-5; 7 bases fit TRBD1. Germline CDR1 is MDHEN and CDR2 is SYDVKM. The CDR3 totals 13 residues. V trimming: 3 bases; J trimming: 6 bases; junction bases outside the gene matches: 2. The CDR3 nucleotides are TGTGCCAGCAGTTTCAGGGGGGCTCAGCCCCAGCATTTT. Translating it yields CASSFRGAQPQHF.

The chain joins TRBV18 to TRBJ2-3, with D perhaps matching TRBD2 (6 bases). This CDR3 is 15 amino acids long. Germline V gives CDR1 KGHSH, CDR2 LQKENI. V was clipped by 3 bases and J by 6 bases, with 16 bases between them. CDR3 amino acids: CASSPQLAATDTQYF. Here the CDR3 DNA reads TGTGCCAGCTCACCCCAACTAGCTGCGACGGATACGCAGTATTTT. Supplemented by reference TRBV18 and TRBJ2-3, the full variable domain reads NAGVMQNPRHLVRRRGQEARLRCSPMKGHSHVYWYRQLPEEGLKFMVYLQKENIIDESGMPKERFSAEFPKEGPSILRIQQVVRGDSAAYFCASSPQLAATDTQYFGPGTRLTVL.

The chain joins TRBV19 to TRBJ1-2; D is ambiguous. This CDR3 has 13 residues. Germline loops: CDR1 LNHDA, CDR2 SQIVND (reference sequence). The V and J ends lost 3 bases and 4 bases respectively, with 9 bases between them. Here the CDR3 reads CASSISVTYGYTF. The CDR3 nucleotides are TGTGCCAGTAGTATTTCAGTTACCTATGGCTACACCTTC.

V gene TRBV28 combines with J gene TRBJ2-7; D may be TRBD2 (6 bases). Germline assignment: CDR1 MDHEN and CDR2 SYDVKM. The V gene lost 3 bases and the J gene lost 7 bases, with 16 bases spanning the gap. The CDR3 covers 14 residues. CDR3 in amino acids: CASSFFSGPGEQYF. In nucleotides, the CDR3 is TGTGCCAGCAGTTTTTTTAGCGGTCCGGGTGAGCAGTACTTC.

The chain carries TRBV11-3 and TRBJ1-3; the match to TRBD1 covers 7 bases. V was pared by 4 bases and J by 2 bases, with 2 bases of the junction left unmatched. Per germline, CDR1 SGHNT and CDR2 YENEEA. There are 14 residues in the CDR3. In DNA, the CDR3 is TGTGCCAGCAGCTCGACAGGGACTGGAAACACCATATATTTT. The encoded protein is CASSSTGTGNTIYF.

CDR3 coding DNA: TGTGCCAGCTCACCGGCCAGTCCGAACACTGAAGCTTTCTTT. Amino acids: CASSPASPNTEAFF. J is TRBJ1-1 and V is TRBV18; the D is unclear. This CDR3 has 14 amino acids. With 3 bases removed from V and 1 base from J, the gap between germline ends came to 9 bases. Germline CDR1 KGHSH, CDR2 LQKENI.

The chain recombines TRBV5-1 with TRBJ2-2; D is undetermined. The CDR3 spans 13 residues. The V and J ends lost 5 bases and 7 bases respectively, with 12 bases between them. Germline CDR1 is SGHRS and CDR2 is YFSETQ. The CDR3 region is CASSSPLNGELFF. DNA of the CDR3: TGCGCCAGCAGTTCTCCCCTAAACGGGGAGCTGTTTTTT.

This clone was picked up a small number of times. J is TRBJ1-3 and V is TRBV4-3; D not resolved. CDR3 length: 15 residues. Germline loops: CDR1 LGHNA, CDR2 YSLEER. Trimming cost V 0 bases and J 4 bases, with 10 bases left between them. DNA for the CDR3: TGCGCCAGCAGCCAAGATCTTATCCCGGGAAACACCATATATTTT. Translated: CASSQDLIPGNTIYF.

The chain carries TRBV18 and TRBJ1-4; a possible D gene is TRBD1 (6 bases). This CDR3 region has 16 residues. Looked up from germline, CDR1 is KGHSH and CDR2 is LQKENI. Trimming stripped 3 bases from V and 11 bases from J, with 22 bases between. The CDR3 protein is CASSPTVDRSNGKLFF. The CDR3 DNA reads TGTGCCAGCTCACCCACCGTGGACAGATCCAATGGGAAACTGTTTTTT.

This sequence joins TRBV7-9 and TRBJ1-1; D unclear. Trimming removed 2 bases at V and 10 bases at J, with 11 bases between. This CDR3 region has 12 residues. Germline V CDR1 and CDR2: SEHNR, FQNEAQ (reference sequence). The CDR3 here is CASSLTTEAAFF. The CDR3 region has the DNA TGTGCCAGCAGCTTAACTACGGAGGCAGCTTTCTTT.

The chain combines TRBV27 with TRBJ2-1; D may be TRBD1 (6 bases). Trimming removed 6 bases from V and 8 bases from J, with 17 bases in between. Germline CDR1 and CDR2: MNHEY and SMNVEV (reference sequence). The CDR3 has 14 residues. The CDR3 DNA sequence: TGTGCCAGCAGGACCTTAACAGGGTTGGATGAGCAGTTCTTC. Translating gives CASRTLTGLDEQFF.

This chain connects TRBV5-1 to TRBJ2-2, with D maybe TRBD2 (7 bases). V was cut by 7 bases and J by 6 bases, with 16 bases left in between. Germline V CDR1 and CDR2: SGHRS, YFSETQ. CDR3 size: 14 residues. Written as DNA, the CDR3 is TGCGCCAGCGCCGGGGGGCGCATCCCCGGGGAGCTGTTTTTT. Amino acids: CASAGGRIPGELFF.

The chain's CDR3 is CASATSGGQETQYF. Here the CDR3 DNA reads TGTGCCAGCGCCACTAGCGGGGGGCAAGAGACCCAGTACTTC. The chain links TRBV18 to TRBJ2-5, with TRBD2 identical over 12 bases. Per germline, CDR1 KGHSH and CDR2 LQKENI. V shed 8 bases and J 2 bases; nucleotides not matched to a gene: 3. CDR3 length: 14 amino acids.

The chain uses TRBV29-1 and TRBJ2-5; D is perhaps TRBD2 (7 bases). The CDR3 contains 15 residues. Deletions cut 4 bases from V and 3 bases from J, with 18 bases between. Germline V CDR1 and CDR2: SQVTM, ANQGSEA. The chain's CDR3 is CSVGGGTTEKETQYF. The CDR3 coding sequence is TGCAGCGTTGGGGGGGGCACGACAGAGAAAGAGACCCAGTACTTC.

The chain uses TRBV4-3 and TRBJ2-2; 9 bases map to TRBD2. This CDR3 is 18 amino acids long. CDR1 LGHNA and CDR2 YSLEER come from the germline V gene. The ends lost 1 base at V and 1 base at J; junction bases unmatched: 7. DNA of the CDR3: TGCGCCAGCAGCCAAGGGCGGGAGGGTCCCCTGAACACCGGGGAGCTGTTTTTT. This codes for CASSQGREGPLNTGELFF.

The chain uses TRBV11-1 and TRBJ2-1; D may be TRBD1 (6 bases). Germline assignment: CDR1 SGHAT and CDR2 FQDESV (reference sequence). The V and J ends lost 2 bases and 7 bases respectively, with 15 bases between them. The CDR3 is 15 amino acids. The CDR3 loop is CASSLLDQGWNEQFF. CDR3 bases: TGTGCCAGCAGCTTACTGGACCAGGGGTGGAATGAGCAGTTCTTC.

Only a few counts were recorded for this clone. The chain links TRBV7-2 to TRBJ2-7; D might be TRBD1 (6 bases). Germline V gives CDR1 SGHTA, CDR2 FQGNSA. Trimming left V 3 bases short and J 0 bases short, with 15 bases between. There are 16 residues in the CDR3. CDR3 in DNA: TGTGCCAGCAGCTTCTCTGGGCAGGGGAGCTCCTACGAGCAGTACTTC. Its translation is CASSFSGQGSSYEQYF. The variable domain in full, with the rest retrieved from reference TRBV7-2 and TRBJ2-7, is GAGVSQSPSNKVTEKGKDVELRCDPISGHTALYWYRQSLGQGLEFLIYFQGNSAPDKSGLPSDRFSAERTGGSVSTLTIQRTQQEDSAVYLCASSFSGQGSSYEQYFGPGTRLTVT.

J is TRBJ2-2 and V is TRBV7-2, with 7 bases matching TRBD2. Germline assignment: CDR1 SGHTA and CDR2 FQGNSA. The CDR3 has 15 amino acids. Germline trimming cut 4 bases from V and 6 bases from J; bases unmatched to any gene: 8. CDR3 residues: CASSSGLVGPGELFF. CDR3 DNA: TGTGCCAGCAGCTCCGGACTAGTGGGGCCCGGGGAGCTGTTTTTT. The full variable domain, completed using reference TRBV7-2 and TRBJ2-2, is GAGVSQSPSNKVTEKGKDVELRCDPISGHTALYWYRQSLGQGLEFLIYFQGNSAPDKSGLPSDRFSAERTGGSVSTLTIQRTQQEDSAVYLCASSSGLVGPGELFFGEGSRLTVL.

The V gene is TRBV19, the J gene TRBJ1-5; 8 nucleotides match TRBD1. The V gene's germline CDR1 is LNHDA and CDR2 SQIVND (reference sequence). The J segment lost 7 bases and the V segment lost 6 bases, leaving 8 bases of the junction unmatched. The CDR3 is made up of 14 amino acids. CDR3 sequence reads: CASSPTGVEQPQHF. The CDR3 region has the DNA TGTGCCAGTAGCCCGACAGGGGTAGAGCAGCCCCAGCATTTT.

V usage is TRBV28 and J usage is TRBJ2-1, with 8 bases that match TRBD2. The CDR3 loop spans 17 amino acids. The germline V gene has CDR1 MDHEN and CDR2 SYDVKM. J was trimmed by 8 bases and V by 0 bases; bases with no gene match: 12. CDR3 region: CASSLWPSGPPPYEQFF. CDR3 DNA: TGTGCCAGCAGTTTATGGCCTAGCGGGCCCCCCCCCTATGAGCAGTTCTTC.